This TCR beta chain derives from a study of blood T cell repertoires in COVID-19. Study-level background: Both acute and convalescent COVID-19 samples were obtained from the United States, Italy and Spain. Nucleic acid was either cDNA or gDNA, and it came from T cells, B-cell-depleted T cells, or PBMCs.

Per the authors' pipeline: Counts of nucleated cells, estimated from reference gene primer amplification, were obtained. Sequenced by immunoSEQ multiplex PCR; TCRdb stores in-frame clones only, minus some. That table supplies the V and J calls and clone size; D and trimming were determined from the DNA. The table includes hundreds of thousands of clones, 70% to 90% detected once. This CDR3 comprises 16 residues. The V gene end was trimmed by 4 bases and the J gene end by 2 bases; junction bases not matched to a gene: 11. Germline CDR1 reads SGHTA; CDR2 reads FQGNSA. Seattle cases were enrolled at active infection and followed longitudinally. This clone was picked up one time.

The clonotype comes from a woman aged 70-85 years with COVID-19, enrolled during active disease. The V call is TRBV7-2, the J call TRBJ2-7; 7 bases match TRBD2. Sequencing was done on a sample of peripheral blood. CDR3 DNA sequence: TGTGCCAGCAGCTCCCGGCGGGCGGGGGATACCTACGAGCAGTACTTC. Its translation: CASSSRRAGDTYEQYF.